The 5 T cell receptor beta chains presented below share a single source sample, sequenced in a study of cytomegalovirus exposure and HLA in healthy donors. PCR used 60 Vbeta primers and 13 Jbeta primers. Sequencing was performed with immunoSEQ multiplex PCR; in TCRdb, only in-frame clones are kept and a portion is missing. Of 75,000 to 100,000 clones listed, around 77% were seen once; the top ten hold roughly 3.2%. The sequenced material came from PBMCs. Receptor source: a man aged 35 to 55 in good health and CMV-seronegative.

This clone was found once. The chain couples TRBV14 to TRBJ2-1; D remains ambiguous. CDR3 size: 16 residues. Trimming took 0 bases from V and 10 from J, leaving 19 bases between them. The V gene's germline CDR1 is SGHDN and CDR2 FVKESK. CDR3 in amino acids: CASSQDLAAAGREQFF. The CDR3, as DNA: TGTGCCAGCAGCCAAGATCTTGCTGCGGCCGGTAGGGAGCAGTTCTTC.

The chain is built from TRBV9 and TRBJ1-1, with no clear D. The CDR3 is made up of 17 amino acids. Germline loops: CDR1 SGDLS, CDR2 YYNGEE. V shed 2 bases and J shed 0 bases, with 17 bases lying between them. The CDR3 DNA reads TGTGCCAGCAGCGTGGAGGAGGGCACTTCGGTGAACACTGAAGCTTTCTTT. Its translation is CASSVEEGTSVNTEAFF.

The rearrangement uses TRBV6-6 and TRBJ2-1; D is undetermined. Germline lookup yields CDR1 MNHNY and CDR2 SVGAGI (reference sequence). The CDR3 totals 13 residues. V shed 0 bases and J shed 12 bases, with 12 bases lying between them. The CDR3 DNA follows: TGTGCCAGCAGTTACTCGTTAGAACCCTGGCAGTTCTTC. Residues: CASSYSLEPWQFF.

The chain recombines TRBV9 with TRBJ2-1, with D possibly being TRBD2 (5 bases). This CDR3 region has 15 residues. V lost 0 bases to trimming and J lost 5 bases, with 12 bases between them. Germline CDR1 reads SGDLS; CDR2 reads YYNGEE. The CDR3 DNA reads TGTGCCAGCAGCGTAGAGCGGTGGCACGACAATGAGCAGTTCTTC. This encodes CASSVERWHDNEQFF.

The gene calls are TRBV13 and TRBJ2-2; TRBD1 aligns across 8 bases. CDR3 size: 17 residues. Germline-derived CDR1 and CDR2 are PRHDT and FYEKMQ (reference sequence). The V gene end was trimmed by 0 bases and the J gene end by 6 bases; junction bases not matched to a gene: 9. The CDR3 coding sequence is TGTGCCAGCAGCTTAGGAGGGACAGGTCTCGTCGCCGGGGAGCTGTTTTTT. Protein product: CASSLGGTGLVAGELFF.